The T cell receptor beta chain described here comes from a study of OX40 agonist ivuxolimab in advanced cancers. Overall study: Every 2 weeks, patients got intravenous ivuxolimab at one of six dose levels (0.01-10 mg/kg). Patients undergoing dose escalation presented with hepatocellular carcinoma, melanoma, renal cell or head and neck cancer. Study results and caveats: Expanded clones belonging to CD8+ T cells outnumbered, on average, those of CD4+.

The sampling schedule covered blood at baseline, cycle 4 day 1, and cycle 7 day 1. The CDR3 has 16 residues. With 4 bases removed from V and 0 bases from J, the gap between germline ends came to 14 bases. Germline V lookup: CDR1 SGHRS, CDR2 YFSETQ. Libraries were prepared by immunoSEQ multiplex PCR; TCRdb keeps only in-frame clonotypes and omits some of them. The table includes some 90,000 clones, around 90% detected once. In the case of this clone: Its matching antigen is unknown.

This receptor was obtained from an adult with an advanced solid tumor such as melanoma, head and neck, liver or kidney cancer. The sequenced sample was CD4+ or CD8+ T cells sorted from blood, obtained in a trial of the OX40 agonist ivuxolimab. V is TRBV5-1 and J is TRBJ2-4, with D possibly matching TRBD1 (6 bases). The DNA of the CDR3 is TGCGCCAGCAGCGAGGGGACACCGATAGCCAAAAACATTCAGTACTTC. This gives the protein CASSEGTPIAKNIQYF.